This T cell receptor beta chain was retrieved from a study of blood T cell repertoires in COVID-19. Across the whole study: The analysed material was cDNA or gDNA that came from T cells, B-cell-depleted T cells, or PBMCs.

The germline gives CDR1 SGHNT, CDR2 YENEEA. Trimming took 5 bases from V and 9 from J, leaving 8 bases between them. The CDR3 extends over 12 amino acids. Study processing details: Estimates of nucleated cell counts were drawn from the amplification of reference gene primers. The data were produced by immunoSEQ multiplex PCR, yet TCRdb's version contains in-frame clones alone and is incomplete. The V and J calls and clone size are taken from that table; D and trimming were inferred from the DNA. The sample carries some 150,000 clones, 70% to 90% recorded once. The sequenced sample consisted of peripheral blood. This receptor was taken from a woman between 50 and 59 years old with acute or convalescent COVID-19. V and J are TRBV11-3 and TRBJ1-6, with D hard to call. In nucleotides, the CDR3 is TGTGCCAGCAGCGCGGGCCCTTCACCCCTCCACTTT. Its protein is CASSAGPSPLHF.